Included here is one T cell receptor beta chain sequence, with context. With V trimmed by 6 bases and J by 8 bases, 10 bases remained unmatched. Per germline, CDR1 SGHNT and CDR2 YENEEA. The CDR3 runs to 16 residues. Using immunoSEQ multiplex PCR, the repertoire was profiled, and TCRdb retains in-frame clones only, with some absent. The sample yields about 98,000 clones, approximately 96% seen once. The sample belongs to a study of technical replicates of blood from a few donors. The chain is built from TRBV11-3 and TRBJ2-1; 13 bases are a match to TRBD2. This clonotype was sampled from a human donor in good health. Material for sequencing was T cells isolated from PBMCs. The CDR3 reads CASRPRTSGGADEQFF. CDR3 sequence (DNA): TGTGCCAGCAGGCCCCGAACTAGCGGGGGGGCCGATGAGCAGTTCTTC.